This T cell receptor (beta chain) was found in a study of regulatory T cells in long-lasting Graves disease. Time point denoted: persistent/refractory GD, antithyroid drugs over 5 years with positive TRAb. PBMCs provided the RNA from which the TCR library was made. Arm-PCR with iRepertoire HTBI primers amplified the CDR3 regions for these TCR beta libraries. TCRdb reprocessed the multiplex PCR reads with MiXCR, giving one entry per CDR3 protein. Of over 650,000 distinct CDR3 sequences in the sample, roughly 30% were seen once. The CDR3 is 16 residues long. Trimming removed 1 base from V and 0 bases from J; junction bases left unmatched: 0. Per the germline V gene, CDR1 is LNHNV and CDR2 is YYDKDF (reference sequence).

The chain carries TRBV15 and TRBJ1-4; 9 nucleotides agree with TRBD1. Sequenced material: peripheral blood mononuclear cells (PBMCs), taken when the disease was refractory, from a patient treated with antithyroid drugs. The receptor was derived from a female donor with Graves disease. Here the CDR3 reads CATSRGQGATNEKLFF. DNA for the CDR3: TGTGCCACCAGCAGAGGACAGGGGGCAACTAATGAAAAACTGTTTTTT.